Listed here are 17 T cell receptor beta chains from one sample, sequenced in a study of T cells in Graves' hyperthyroidism and ophthalmopathy. Template material for amplifying TCR beta CDR3 regions consisted of RNA transcripts. First-round RT-PCR of the TCR CDR3 relied on the HTBI primer set. TCRdb reprocessed the multiplex PCR reads with MiXCR, giving one entry per CDR3 protein. The sample has under 400,000 distinct CDR3 sequences, around a quarter seen once. The sequencing sample was made of blood. The receptors were sampled from a man in his fifties or sixties with Graves' hyperthyroidism.

The chain joins TRBV7-2 to TRBJ2-1; 9 nucleotides match TRBD2. CDR1 is SGHTA, CDR2 FQGNSA, per germline. CDR3 size: 15 residues. V lost 1 base to trimming and J lost 9 bases; unmatched junction nucleotides: 7. The CDR3 sequence: CASSLGAGGPVEQFF. In DNA form, the CDR3 reads TGTGCCAGCAGCTTAGGGGCGGGAGGGCCGGTTGAGCAGTTCTTC.

This chain's CDR3 is CASSRLGTSSQYF. The DNA of the CDR3 is TGTGCCAGCAGCCGATTGGGGACTAGTTCGCAGTATTTT. The chain couples TRBV7-9 to TRBJ2-3; 8 bases align to TRBD2. The CDR3 loop spans 13 amino acids. V shed 5 bases, J shed 10 bases, and the junction held 8 bases outside the gene matches. Germline-derived CDR1 and CDR2 are SEHNR and FQNEAQ (reference sequence). Full variable domain (rest looked up from reference TRBV7-9 and TRBJ2-3): DTGVSQNPRHKITKRGQNVTFRCDPISEHNRLYWYRQTLGQGPEFLTYFQNEAQLEKSRLLSDRFSAERPKGSFSTLEIQRTEQGDSAMYLCASSRLGTSSQYFGPGTRLTVL.

This clonotype was counted between two and nine times. V gene TRBV12-3 or TRBV12-4 combines with J gene TRBJ1-1; D is ambiguous. The CDR3 loop spans 13 amino acids. With 1 base removed from V and 8 bases from J, the gap between germline ends came to 11 bases. The CDR3 reads CASSLVNPLEAFF. The CDR3 coding sequence is TGTGCCAGCAGTTTAGTAAACCCCCTCGAAGCTTTCTTT.

This clonotype was counted only a few times. This chain uses TRBV18 with TRBJ2-7; no clear D gene. Per germline, CDR1 KGHSH and CDR2 LQKENI. The CDR3 loop spans 13 amino acids. The V end lost 6 bases, the J end lost 6 bases, and 15 bases lay between the germline ends. The CDR3 spells CASSEPGRVEQYF. CDR3 bases: TGTGCCAGCTCCGAACCGGGCCGGGTCGAGCAGTACTTC.

This clonotype was seen ten or more times. The J gene is TRBJ2-7, the V gene TRBV6-1; maybe TRBD2 (6 bases). Germline loops: CDR1 MNHNS, CDR2 SASEGT. The CDR3 contains 15 residues. The V end lost 7 bases, the J end lost 2 bases, and 18 bases lay between the germline ends. CDR3 DNA sequence: TGTGCCAGCAACGTCGTTGTGGGGGGTACCTACGAGCAGTACTTC. Translated: CASNVVVGGTYEQYF.

This clonotype was counted many times. This chain connects TRBV11-2 to TRBJ1-5; no definite D call. The length of the CDR3 is 14 residues. Germline CDR1 SGHAT, CDR2 FQNNGV. The V end was cut by 3 bases, the J end by 0 bases, with 6 bases between. The CDR3 region has the DNA TGTGCCAGCAGCTTGGGTGGTAGCAATCAGCCCCAGCATTTT. This sequence encodes CASSLGGSNQPQHF. The full variable domain, completed using reference TRBV11-2 and TRBJ1-5, is EAGVAQSPRYKIIEKRQSVAFWCNPISGHATLYWYQQILGQGPKLLIQFQNNGVVDDSQLPKDRFSAERLKGVDSTLKIQPAKLEDSAVYLCASSLGGSNQPQHFGDGTRLSIL.

This clonotype turned up a few times. The chain couples TRBV5-1 to TRBJ2-1; TRBD2 matches 11 bases. Germline V CDR1 and CDR2: SGHRS, YFSETQ. The CDR3 consists of 13 residues. V shed 4 bases and J 9 bases; nucleotides not matched to a gene: 3. The CDR3 sequence is CASSDLAGGEQFF. The CDR3 coding sequence is TGCGCCAGCAGCGATCTAGCGGGAGGTGAGCAGTTCTTC.

The chain is built from TRBV2 and TRBJ2-5; 10 bases line up with TRBD1. This CDR3 is built from 14 residues. Germline-derived CDR1 and CDR2 are SNHLY and FYNNEI. The junction had 5 bases not matched to a gene; V was cut back by 6 bases and J by 4 bases. The chain's CDR3 is CASSGGTGVETQYF. The CDR3 DNA is TGTGCCAGCAGCGGTGGGACAGGGGTAGAGACCCAGTACTTC.

In this sample, this clonotype turned up a few times. V and J are TRBV6-2 or TRBV6-3 and TRBJ1-1; D gene ambiguous. This CDR3 is 14 amino acids long. Between the trimmed V and J ends, which lost 6 bases and 0 bases, there was a span of 11 bases. Germline V lookup: CDR1 MNHEY, CDR2 SVGEGT. Here the CDR3 reads CASRSQVVNTEAFF. The CDR3 DNA reads TGTGCCAGCAGGTCTCAGGTGGTGAACACTGAAGCTTTCTTT.

This sequence joins TRBV20-1 and TRBJ1-5; D is unresolved. Germline assignment: CDR1 DFQATT and CDR2 SNEGSKA (reference sequence). The V gene lost 2 bases and the J gene lost 6 bases, with 11 bases spanning the gap. The CDR3 runs to 13 residues. CDR3 residues: CSARHGVGQPQHF. DNA for the CDR3: TGCAGTGCTAGACACGGAGTGGGTCAGCCCCAGCATTTT.

This clonotype came up many times. The chain has TRBV20-1 and TRBJ2-7; possibly TRBD1 for D (7 bases). Germline V lookup: CDR1 DFQATT, CDR2 SNEGSKA (reference sequence). Trimming cost V 5 bases and J 3 bases, with 17 bases left between them. The CDR3 sequence is 14 residues long. The CDR3 loop is CSAFRAGGSYEQYF. The CDR3 region has the DNA TGCAGTGCTTTTAGAGCAGGGGGGAGCTACGAGCAGTACTTC.

This clonotype was found many times. V is TRBV3-1 and J is TRBJ2-5, with D perhaps given as TRBD1 or TRBD2 (5 bases each). Deletions cut 1 base from V and 1 base from J, with 10 bases between. The germline V gene has CDR1 LGHDT and CDR2 YNNKEL (reference sequence). This CDR3 has 15 residues. The CDR3 DNA reads TGTGCCAGCAGCCAAGGCCTGGGACCCCAAGAGACCCAGTACTTC. This codes for CASSQGLGPQETQYF.

There are many counts of this clonotype. V and J are TRBV2 and TRBJ2-2; D call uncertain. Trimming shortened V by 4 bases and J by 3 bases, and 9 bases separated the two germline ends. The V gene's germline CDR1 is SNHLY and CDR2 FYNNEI. The CDR3 totals 14 residues. The CDR3 coding sequence is TGTGCCAGCAGTGCCCTCCCGGACACCGGGGAGCTGTTTTTT. Translated, it gives CASSALPDTGELFF.

This clonotype was detected ten times or more. The CDR3 nucleotides read TGTGCCAGCAGAGGGACCACCAGTACCCAGCATTTT. Translation: CASRGTTSTQHF. The chain is built from TRBV6-1 and TRBJ1-5; TRBD1 is a possible D gene (5 bases). Trimming took off 6 bases at V and 11 bases at J, with 14 bases between the two ends. Per the germline V gene, CDR1 is MNHNS and CDR2 is SASEGT. The CDR3 has 12 amino acids.

J is TRBJ2-7 and V is TRBV9; D may be TRBD2 (6 bases). The V gene's germline CDR1 is SGDLS and CDR2 YYNGEE. The V gene lost 2 bases and the J gene lost 2 bases, with 11 bases spanning the gap. This CDR3 comprises 14 residues. CDR3 sequence (DNA): TGTGCCAGCAGCGTCGGAGGGCAGGCCTACGAGCAGTACTTC. It encodes CASSVGGQAYEQYF. The full variable domain, rest sourced from reference TRBV9 and TRBJ2-7, is DSGVTQTPKHLITATGQRVTLRCSPRSGDLSVYWYQQSLDQGLQFLIQYYNGEERAKGNILERFSAQQFPDLHSELNLSSLELGDSALYFCASSVGGQAYEQYFGPGTRLTVT.

The chain is built from TRBV7-2 and TRBJ2-1; possible D gene TRBD2, 6 bases. The CDR3 runs to 15 residues. The V and J ends lost 5 bases and 0 bases respectively, with 11 bases between them. Germline assignment: CDR1 SGHTA and CDR2 FQGNSA. The CDR3 protein is CASSGGKISYNEQFF. CDR3 coding DNA: TGTGCCAGCAGCGGAGGGAAGATCTCCTACAATGAGCAGTTCTTC. Full variable domain (rest looked up from reference TRBV7-2 and TRBJ2-1): GAGVSQSPSNKVTEKGKDVELRCDPISGHTALYWYRQSLGQGLEFLIYFQGNSAPDKSGLPSDRFSAERTGGSVSTLTIQRTQQEDSAVYLCASSGGKISYNEQFFGPGTRLTVL.

This clonotype turned up a few times. The chain's CDR3 is CASSLATAIQETQYF. The CDR3 DNA sequence: TGTGCCAGCAGCTTAGCTACAGCCATACAAGAGACCCAGTACTTC. The chain uses TRBV7-9 and TRBJ2-5, with D hard to call. The CDR3 spans 15 residues. The V and J ends lost 0 bases and 2 bases respectively, with 10 bases between them. The germline V gene has CDR1 SEHNR and CDR2 FQNEAQ (reference sequence).